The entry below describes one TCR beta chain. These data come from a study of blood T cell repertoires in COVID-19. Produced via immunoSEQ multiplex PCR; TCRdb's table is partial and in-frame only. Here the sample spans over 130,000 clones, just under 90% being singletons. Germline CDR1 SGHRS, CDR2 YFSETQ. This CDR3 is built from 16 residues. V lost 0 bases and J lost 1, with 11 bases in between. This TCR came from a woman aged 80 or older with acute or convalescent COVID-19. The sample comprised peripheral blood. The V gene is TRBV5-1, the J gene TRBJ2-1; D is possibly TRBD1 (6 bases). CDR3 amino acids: CASSLATGSSYNEQFF. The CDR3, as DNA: TGCGCCAGCAGCTTGGCTACAGGGAGTTCCTACAATGAGCAGTTCTTC.